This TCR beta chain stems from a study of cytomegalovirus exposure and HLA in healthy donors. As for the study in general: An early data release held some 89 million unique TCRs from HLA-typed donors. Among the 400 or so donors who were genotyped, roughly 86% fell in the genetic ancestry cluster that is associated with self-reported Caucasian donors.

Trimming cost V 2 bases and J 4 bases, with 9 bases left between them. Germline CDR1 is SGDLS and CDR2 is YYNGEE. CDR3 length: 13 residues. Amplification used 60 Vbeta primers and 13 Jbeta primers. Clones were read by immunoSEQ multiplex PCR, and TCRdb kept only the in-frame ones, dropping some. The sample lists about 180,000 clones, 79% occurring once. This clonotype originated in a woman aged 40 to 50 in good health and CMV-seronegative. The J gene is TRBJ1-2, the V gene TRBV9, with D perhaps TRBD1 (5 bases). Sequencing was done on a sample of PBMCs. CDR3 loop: CASSVEGIYGYTF. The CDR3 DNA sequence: TGTGCCAGCAGCGTGGAGGGGATCTATGGCTACACCTTC.